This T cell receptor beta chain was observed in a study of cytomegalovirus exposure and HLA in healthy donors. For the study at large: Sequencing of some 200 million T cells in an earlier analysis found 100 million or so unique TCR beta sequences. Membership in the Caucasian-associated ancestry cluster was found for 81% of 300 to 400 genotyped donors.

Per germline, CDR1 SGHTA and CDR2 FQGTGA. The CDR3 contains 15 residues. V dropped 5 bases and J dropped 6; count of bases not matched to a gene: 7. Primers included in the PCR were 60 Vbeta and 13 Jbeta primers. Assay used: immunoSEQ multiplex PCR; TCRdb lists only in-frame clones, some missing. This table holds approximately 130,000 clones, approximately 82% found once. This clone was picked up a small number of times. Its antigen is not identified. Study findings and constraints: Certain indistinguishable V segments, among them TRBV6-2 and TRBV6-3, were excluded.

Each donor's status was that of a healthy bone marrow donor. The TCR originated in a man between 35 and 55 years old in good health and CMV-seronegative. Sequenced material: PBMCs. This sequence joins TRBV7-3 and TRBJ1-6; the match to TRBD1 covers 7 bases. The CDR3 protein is CASSPTGQTNSPLHF. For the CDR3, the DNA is TGTGCCAGCAGCCCCACGGGACAGACTAATTCACCCCTCCACTTT.